This TCR beta chain comes out of a study of Tregs in tolerant kidney transplant recipients. Study conclusions and caveats: Few patients were studied, so findings need validation in larger groups.

V dropped 3 bases and J dropped 0 bases, with 16 bases sitting between them. This CDR3 has 17 residues. CDR1 is SNHLY and CDR2 is FYNNEI in the germline V gene. With respect to this clone: Its antigen is not known.

Mixed chimerism was transient after nonmyeloablative marrow transplants from related graft donors. Libraries were prepared by immunoSEQ multiplex PCR; TCRdb keeps only in-frame clonotypes and omits some of them. The sample has roughly 50,000 clones, approximately 89% seen once. Source: CD8+ T cells from blood (PBMCs), taken 12 months after the transplant. The rearrangement links TRBV2 to TRBJ2-3; D perhaps matches TRBD2 (5 bases). The receptor comes from a human patient who received a combined kidney and bone marrow transplant. Some T cells may possibly be graft donor cells. This CDR3 is CASSDPRAGLSTDTQYF. In DNA form, the CDR3 reads TGTGCCAGCAGTGATCCTCGGGCAGGACTGAGCACAGATACGCAGTATTTT.